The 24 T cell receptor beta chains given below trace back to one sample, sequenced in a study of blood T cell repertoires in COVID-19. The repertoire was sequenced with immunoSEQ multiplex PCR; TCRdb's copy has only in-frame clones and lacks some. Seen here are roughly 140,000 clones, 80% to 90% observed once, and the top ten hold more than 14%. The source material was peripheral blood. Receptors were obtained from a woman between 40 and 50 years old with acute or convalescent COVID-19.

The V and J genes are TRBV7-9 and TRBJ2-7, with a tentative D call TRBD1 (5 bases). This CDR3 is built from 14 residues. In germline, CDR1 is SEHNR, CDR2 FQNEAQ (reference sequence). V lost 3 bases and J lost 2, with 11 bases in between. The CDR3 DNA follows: TGTGCCAGCAGCTTCTCAGGGAACCCCTACGAGCAGTACTTC. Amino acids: CASSFSGNPYEQYF.

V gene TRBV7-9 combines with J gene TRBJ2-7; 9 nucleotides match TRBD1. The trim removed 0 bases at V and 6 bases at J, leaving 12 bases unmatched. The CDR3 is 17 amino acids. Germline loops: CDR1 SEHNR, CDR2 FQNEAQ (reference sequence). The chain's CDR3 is CASSLADTHRGRTEQYF. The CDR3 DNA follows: TGTGCCAGCAGCTTAGCGGATACCCACAGGGGGCGCACCGAGCAGTACTTC.

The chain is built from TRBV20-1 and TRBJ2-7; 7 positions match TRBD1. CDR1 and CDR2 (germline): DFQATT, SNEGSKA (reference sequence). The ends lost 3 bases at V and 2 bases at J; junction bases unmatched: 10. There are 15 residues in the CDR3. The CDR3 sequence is CSASYRGQDPYEQYF. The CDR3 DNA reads TGCAGTGCTAGTTACCGCGGACAGGATCCCTACGAGCAGTACTTC.

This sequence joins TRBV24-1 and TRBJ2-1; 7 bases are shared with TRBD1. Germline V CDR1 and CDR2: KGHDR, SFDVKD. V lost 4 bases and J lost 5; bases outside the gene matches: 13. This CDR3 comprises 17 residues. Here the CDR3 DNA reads TGTGCCACCAGTGACCTTGCCGGGACAGAAGCACACAATGAGCAGTTCTTC. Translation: CATSDLAGTEAHNEQFF.

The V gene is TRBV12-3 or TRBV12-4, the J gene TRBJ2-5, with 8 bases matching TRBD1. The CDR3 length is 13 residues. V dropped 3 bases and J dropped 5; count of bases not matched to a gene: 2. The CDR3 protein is CASSFTGGETQYF. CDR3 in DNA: TGTGCCAGCAGTTTCACAGGGGGGGAGACCCAGTACTTC.

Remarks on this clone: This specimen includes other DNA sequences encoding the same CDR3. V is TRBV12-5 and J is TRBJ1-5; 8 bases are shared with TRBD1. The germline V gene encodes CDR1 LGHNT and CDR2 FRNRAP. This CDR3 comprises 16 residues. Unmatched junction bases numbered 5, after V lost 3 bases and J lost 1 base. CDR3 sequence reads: CASGLGQGGSNQPQHF. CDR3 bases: TGTGCTAGTGGTTTAGGACAGGGAGGAAGCAATCAGCCCCAGCATTTT.

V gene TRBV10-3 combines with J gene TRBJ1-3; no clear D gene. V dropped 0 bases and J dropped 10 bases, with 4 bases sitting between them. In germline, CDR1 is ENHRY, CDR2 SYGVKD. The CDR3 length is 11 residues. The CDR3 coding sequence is TGTGCCATCAGTGAGTCCCTAACCATATATTTT. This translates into CAISESLTIYF.

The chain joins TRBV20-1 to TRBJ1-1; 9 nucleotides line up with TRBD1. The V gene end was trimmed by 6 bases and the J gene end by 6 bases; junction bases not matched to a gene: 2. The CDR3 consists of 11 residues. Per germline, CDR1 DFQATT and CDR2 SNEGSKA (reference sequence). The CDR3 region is CSAGQGPEAFF. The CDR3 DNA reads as TGCAGTGCGGGACAGGGTCCTGAAGCTTTCTTT.

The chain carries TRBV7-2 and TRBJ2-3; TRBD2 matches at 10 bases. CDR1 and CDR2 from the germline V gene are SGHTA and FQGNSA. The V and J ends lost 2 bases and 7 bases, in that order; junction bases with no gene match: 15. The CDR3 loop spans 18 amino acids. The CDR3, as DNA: TGTGCCAGCAGCTTAATACCCTACTTTAGCGGGGGGTCAAATACGCAGTATTTT. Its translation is CASSLIPYFSGGSNTQYF.

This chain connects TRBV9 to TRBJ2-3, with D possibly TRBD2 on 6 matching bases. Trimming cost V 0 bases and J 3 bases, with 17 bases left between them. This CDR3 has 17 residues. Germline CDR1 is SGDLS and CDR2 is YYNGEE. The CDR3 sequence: CASSVGGGTGGTDTQYF. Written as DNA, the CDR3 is TGTGCCAGCAGCGTAGGCGGCGGGACCGGGGGTACAGATACGCAGTATTTT. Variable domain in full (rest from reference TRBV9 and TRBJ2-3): DSGVTQTPKHLITATGQRVTLRCSPRSGDLSVYWYQQSLDQGLQFLIQYYNGEERAKGNILERFSAQQFPDLHSELNLSSLELGDSALYFCASSVGGGTGGTDTQYFGPGTRLTVL.

CDR3 loop: CASSTRTGGADTQYF. In nucleotides, the CDR3 is TGTGCCAGTAGTACCCGGACAGGGGGCGCAGATACGCAGTATTTT. The V and J genes are TRBV19 and TRBJ2-3; 11 positions match TRBD1. The germline CDR1 and CDR2 sequences are LNHDA and SQIVND (reference sequence). The junction had 4 bases not matched to a gene; V was cut back by 4 bases and J by 4 bases. The CDR3 is made up of 15 amino acids.

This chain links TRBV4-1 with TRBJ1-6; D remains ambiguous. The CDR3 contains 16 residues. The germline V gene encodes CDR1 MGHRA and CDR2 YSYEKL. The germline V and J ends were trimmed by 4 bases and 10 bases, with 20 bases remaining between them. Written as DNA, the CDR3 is TGCGCCAGCAGCCCTGAGGGCCAGGCGTTTTGGTCACCCCTCCACTTT. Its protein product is CASSPEGQAFWSPLHF.

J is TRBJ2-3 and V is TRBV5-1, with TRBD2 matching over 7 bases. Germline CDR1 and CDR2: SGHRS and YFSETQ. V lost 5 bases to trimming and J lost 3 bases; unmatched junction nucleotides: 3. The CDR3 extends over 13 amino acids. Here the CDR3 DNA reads TGCGCCAGCAGGGGAGGGTTAACAGATACGCAGTATTTT. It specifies CASRGGLTDTQYF. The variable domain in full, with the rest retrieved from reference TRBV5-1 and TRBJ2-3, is KAGVTQTPRYLIKTRGQQVTLSCSPISGHRSVSWYQQTPGQGLQFLFEYFSETQRNKGNFPGRFSGRQFSNSRSEMNVSTLELGDSALYLCASRGGLTDTQYFGPGTRLTVL.

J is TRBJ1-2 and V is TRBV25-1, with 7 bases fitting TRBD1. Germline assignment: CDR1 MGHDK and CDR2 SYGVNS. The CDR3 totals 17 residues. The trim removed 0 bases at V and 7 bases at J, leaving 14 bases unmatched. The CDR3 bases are TGTGCCAGCAGTGAATATGGCGGGCCAGGGGGTCTGCGTGGCTACACCTTC. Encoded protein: CASSEYGGPGGLRGYTF.

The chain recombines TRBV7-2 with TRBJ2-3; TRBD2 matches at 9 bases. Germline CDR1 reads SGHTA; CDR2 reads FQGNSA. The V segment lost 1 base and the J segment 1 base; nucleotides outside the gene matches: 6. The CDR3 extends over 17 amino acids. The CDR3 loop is CASSLDGGGAGTDTQYF. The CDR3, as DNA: TGTGCCAGCAGCTTAGACGGCGGGGGGGCAGGCACAGATACGCAGTATTTT. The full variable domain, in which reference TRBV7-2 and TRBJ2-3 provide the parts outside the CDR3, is GAGVSQSPSNKVTEKGKDVELRCDPISGHTALYWYRQSLGQGLEFLIYFQGNSAPDKSGLPSDRFSAERTGGSVSTLTIQRTQQEDSAVYLCASSLDGGGAGTDTQYFGPGTRLTVL.

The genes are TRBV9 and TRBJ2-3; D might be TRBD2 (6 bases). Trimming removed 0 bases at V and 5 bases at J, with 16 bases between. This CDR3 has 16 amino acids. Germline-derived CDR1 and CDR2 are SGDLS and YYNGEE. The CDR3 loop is CASSVVGTAGGDTQYF. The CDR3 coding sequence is TGTGCCAGCAGCGTAGTCGGGACCGCCGGGGGAGATACGCAGTATTTT.

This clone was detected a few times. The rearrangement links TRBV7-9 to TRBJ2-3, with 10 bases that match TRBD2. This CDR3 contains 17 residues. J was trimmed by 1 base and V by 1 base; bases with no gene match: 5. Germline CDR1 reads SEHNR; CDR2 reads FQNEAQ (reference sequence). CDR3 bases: TGTGCCAGCAGCTTAGGGTCCAGCGGGGGGGGCACAGATACGCAGTATTTT. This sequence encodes CASSLGSSGGGTDTQYF. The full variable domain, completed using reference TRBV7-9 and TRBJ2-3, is DTGVSQNPRHKITKRGQNVTFRCDPISEHNRLYWYRQTLGQGPEFLTYFQNEAQLEKSRLLSDRFSAERPKGSFSTLEIQRTEQGDSAMYLCASSLGSSGGGTDTQYFGPGTRLTVL.

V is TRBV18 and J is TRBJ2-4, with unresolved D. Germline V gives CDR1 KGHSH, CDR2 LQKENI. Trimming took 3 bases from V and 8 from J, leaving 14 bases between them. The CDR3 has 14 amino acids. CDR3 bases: TGTGCCAGCTCACCTAGGAGTGGTCTTGACATTCAGTACTTC. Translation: CASSPRSGLDIQYF.

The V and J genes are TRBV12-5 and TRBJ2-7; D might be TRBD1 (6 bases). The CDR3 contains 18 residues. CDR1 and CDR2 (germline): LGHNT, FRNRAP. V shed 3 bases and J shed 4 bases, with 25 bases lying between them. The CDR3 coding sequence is TGTGCTAGTGGTTTCCGTATGTGGGCTTGGCAGGGGAAATACGAGCAGTACTTC. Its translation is CASGFRMWAWQGKYEQYF.

CDR3 sequence: CATSDLELAENEQFF. CDR3 bases: TGTGCCACCAGTGATTTGGAACTAGCAGAGAATGAGCAGTTCTTC. The chain couples TRBV24-1 to TRBJ2-1, with TRBD2 as a possible D gene (6 bases). CDR1 KGHDR and CDR2 SFDVKD come from the germline V gene. Trimming stripped 0 bases from V and 7 bases from J, with 12 bases between. The CDR3 contains 15 residues.

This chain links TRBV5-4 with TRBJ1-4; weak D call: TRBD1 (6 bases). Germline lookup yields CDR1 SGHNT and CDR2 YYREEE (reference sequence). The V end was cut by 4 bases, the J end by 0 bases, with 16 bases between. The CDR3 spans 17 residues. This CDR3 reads CASSLYTGLSTNEKLFF. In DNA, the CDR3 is TGTGCCAGCAGCCTATATACAGGGCTTTCAACTAATGAAAAACTGTTTTTT. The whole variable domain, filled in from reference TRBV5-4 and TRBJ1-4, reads ETGVTQSPTHLIKTRGQQVTLRCSSQSGHNTVSWYQQALGQGPQFIFQYYREEENGRGNFPPRFSGLQFPNYSSELNVNALELDDSALYLCASSLYTGLSTNEKLFFGSGTQLSVL.

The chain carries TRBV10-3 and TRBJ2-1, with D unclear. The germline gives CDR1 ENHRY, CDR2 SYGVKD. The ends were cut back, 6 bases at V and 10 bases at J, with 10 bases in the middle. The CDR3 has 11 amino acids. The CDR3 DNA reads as TGTGCCATCAGGAACCTCGGGGAGCAGTTCTTC. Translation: CAIRNLGEQFF.

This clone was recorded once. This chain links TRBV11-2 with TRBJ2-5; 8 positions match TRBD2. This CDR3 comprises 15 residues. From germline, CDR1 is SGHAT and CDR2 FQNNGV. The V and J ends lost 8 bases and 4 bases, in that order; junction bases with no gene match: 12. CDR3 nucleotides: TGTGCCAGCGGGGCCTTACGCGGGAGGAGAGAGACCCAGTACTTC. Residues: CASGALRGRRETQYF.

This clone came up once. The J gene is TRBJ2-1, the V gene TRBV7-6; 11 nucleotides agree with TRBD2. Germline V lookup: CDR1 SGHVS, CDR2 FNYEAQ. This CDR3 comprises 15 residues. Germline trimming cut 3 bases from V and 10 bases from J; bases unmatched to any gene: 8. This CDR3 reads CASSFSTSGRYEQFF. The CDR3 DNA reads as TGTGCCAGCAGCTTCTCAACTAGCGGGAGATACGAGCAGTTCTTC.